This T cell receptor beta chain was recovered during a study of blood T cell repertoires in COVID-19. Background on the study: From T cells, B-cell-depleted T cells, or PBMCs came the material, which was cDNA or gDNA.

In the source study's methods: Amplification of reference gene primers was used by the study to estimate nucleated cell counts. Profiled with immunoSEQ multiplex PCR; TCRdb holds only in-frame clones, not every one. V and J calls and clone size are those listed in that table; D and trimming were worked out from the DNA. This sample has about 210,000 clones, with 80% to 90% found just once. The CDR3 has 17 residues. Germline V CDR1 and CDR2: SNHLY, FYNNEI. V was clipped by 7 bases and J by 0 bases, with 16 bases between them. Cohort placement rested on clinical history that participants reported themselves.

The source of this sequence is a woman aged 18-29 years who had recovered from COVID-19. Sequencing was carried out using PBMCs or T cells enriched from blood (not recorded which). V usage is TRBV2 and J usage is TRBJ2-6, with D perhaps matching TRBD1 (5 bases). CDR3: CASIGEPSHSGANVLTF. CDR3 sequence (DNA): TGTGCCAGCATAGGGGAACCGTCGCACTCTGGGGCCAACGTCCTGACTTTC.